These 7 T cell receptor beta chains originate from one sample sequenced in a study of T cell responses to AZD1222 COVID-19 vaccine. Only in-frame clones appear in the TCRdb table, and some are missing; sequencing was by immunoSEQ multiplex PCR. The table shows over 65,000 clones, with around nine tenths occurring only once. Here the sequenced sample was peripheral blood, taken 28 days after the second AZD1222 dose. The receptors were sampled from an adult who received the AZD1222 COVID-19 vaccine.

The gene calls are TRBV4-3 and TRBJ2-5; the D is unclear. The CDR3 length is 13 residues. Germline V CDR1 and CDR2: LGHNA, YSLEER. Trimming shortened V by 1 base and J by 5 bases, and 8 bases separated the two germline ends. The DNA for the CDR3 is TGCGCCAGCAGCCAAGGCCGAGCCGAGACCCAGTACTTC. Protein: CASSQGRAETQYF.

The CDR3 sequence: CASRESRARTEAFF. The DNA of the CDR3 is TGTGCCAGTAGGGAAAGCAGGGCTCGGACTGAAGCTTTCTTT. V gene TRBV19 combines with J gene TRBJ1-1; maybe TRBD1 (5 bases). Germline V lookup: CDR1 LNHDA, CDR2 SQIVND (reference sequence). Trimming left V 6 bases short and J 5 bases short, with 16 bases between. CDR3 size: 14 residues. The whole variable domain, remainder taken from reference TRBV19 and TRBJ1-1, is DGGITQSPKYLFRKEGQNVTLSCEQNLNHDAMYWYRQDPGQGLRLIYYSQIVNDFQKGDIAEGYSVSREKKESFPLTVTSAQKNPTAFYLCASRESRARTEAFFGQGTRLTVV.

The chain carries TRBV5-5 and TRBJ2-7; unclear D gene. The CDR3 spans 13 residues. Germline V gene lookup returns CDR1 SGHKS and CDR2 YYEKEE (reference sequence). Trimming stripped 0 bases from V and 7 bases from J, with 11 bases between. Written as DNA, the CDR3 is TGTGCCAGCAGCTTGGCCGGGTTGGGTGAGCAGTACTTC. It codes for CASSLAGLGEQYF.

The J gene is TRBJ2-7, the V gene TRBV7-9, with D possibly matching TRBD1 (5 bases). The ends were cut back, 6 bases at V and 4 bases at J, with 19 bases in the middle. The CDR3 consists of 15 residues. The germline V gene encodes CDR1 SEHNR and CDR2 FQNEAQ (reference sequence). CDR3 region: CASSPPGLGDYEQYF. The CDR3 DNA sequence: TGTGCCAGCAGTCCCCCCGGGCTAGGGGATTACGAGCAGTACTTC.

CDR3 bases: TGTGCCACCAGTGAAACGGGAGGGCCGATCACCGGGGAGCTGTTTTTT. It encodes CATSETGGPITGELFF. The rearrangement links TRBV24-1 to TRBJ2-2, with 8 bases that match TRBD2. The CDR3 is 16 amino acids. Germline V gene data show CDR1 as KGHDR and CDR2 as SFDVKD. Unmatched junction bases numbered 7, after V lost 4 bases and J lost 4 bases.

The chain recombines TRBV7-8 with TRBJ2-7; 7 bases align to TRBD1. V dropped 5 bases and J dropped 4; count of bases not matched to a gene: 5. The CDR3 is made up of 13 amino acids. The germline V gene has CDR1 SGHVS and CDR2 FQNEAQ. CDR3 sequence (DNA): TGTGCCAGCAGCCACGGGACAGCGTACGAGCAGTACTTC. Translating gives CASSHGTAYEQYF.

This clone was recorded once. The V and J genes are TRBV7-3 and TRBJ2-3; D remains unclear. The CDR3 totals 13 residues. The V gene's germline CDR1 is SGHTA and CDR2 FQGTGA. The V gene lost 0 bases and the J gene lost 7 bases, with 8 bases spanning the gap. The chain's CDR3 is CASSLTNTHTQYF. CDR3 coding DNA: TGTGCCAGCAGCTTAACCAATACCCATACGCAGTATTTT.